The 11 T cell receptor beta chains in this list originate from one sample, sequenced in a study of blood T cell repertoires in COVID-19. This table comes from immunoSEQ multiplex PCR, and its TCRdb copy is limited to in-frame clones, with some not included. The sample carries around 380,000 clones, about 90% recorded once. The sequencing input was PBMCs or T cells enriched from blood (not recorded which). These receptors all come from a man younger than 45 who had recovered from COVID-19.

J is TRBJ1-4 and V is TRBV10-3; D gene ambiguous. CDR3 size: 14 residues. Germline values: CDR1 ENHRY, CDR2 SYGVKD. V lost 3 bases and J lost 0, with 5 bases in between. The CDR3, as DNA: TGTGCCATCAGTGACAGGTCAACTAATGAAAAACTGTTTTTT. It translates to CAISDRSTNEKLFF.

The chain uses TRBV19 and TRBJ2-1; D is uncertain. V lost 7 bases and J 7 bases, leaving 8 bases between the germline ends. This CDR3 spans 11 amino acids. CDR1 LNHDA and CDR2 SQIVND come from the germline V gene (reference sequence). CDR3 loop: CASTSLNEQFF. The DNA for the CDR3 is TGTGCCAGTACCTCCCTGAATGAGCAGTTCTTC.

This rearrangement joins TRBV21-1 to TRBJ1-6; the table's D call, TRBD1, has no DNA check behind it. TRBV21-1 is deemed a pseudogene. The CDR3 totals 15 residues. The CDR3 loop is CASSKTGDYYSPLHF. The CDR3 DNA follows: TGTGCCAGCAGCAAGACAGGGGATTATTATTCACCCCTCCACTTT.

In regard to this clone: Other DNA sequences in this sample translate to the same CDR3. The chain is built from TRBV7-2 and TRBJ1-5; TRBD1 might be the D (6 bases). The CDR3 has 12 residues. Per the germline V gene, CDR1 is SGHTA and CDR2 is FQGNSA. V lost 3 bases to trimming and J lost 7 bases, with 7 bases between them. CDR3 DNA sequence: TGTGCCAGCAGCTTGGACAGCCAGCCCCAGCATTTT. Its translation: CASSLDSQPQHF.

In nucleotides, the CDR3 is TGTGCCAGCAGCTCGAACAGGGGTTTTGGCTACACCTTC. It specifies CASSSNRGFGYTF. V gene TRBV6-2 or TRBV6-3 combines with J gene TRBJ1-2, with 7 bases identical to TRBD1. From germline, CDR1 is MNHEY and CDR2 SVGEGT. This CDR3 has 13 residues. Unmatched junction bases numbered 8, after V lost 6 bases and J lost 7 bases.

This clone was found once. The chain has TRBV7-2 and TRBJ2-5; the match to TRBD2 covers 10 bases. The CDR3 is 15 residues long. Germline CDR1 is SGHTA and CDR2 is FQGNSA. Trimming took 4 bases from V and 5 from J; bases not matched to a gene: 7. This CDR3 is CASSSTRAGGETQYF. In DNA, the CDR3 is TGTGCCAGCAGCTCTACTAGAGCGGGGGGGGAGACCCAGTACTTC.

This clone was observed once. The gene calls are TRBV7-9 and TRBJ2-4; no reliable D call. Germline-derived CDR1 and CDR2 are SEHNR and FQNEAQ (reference sequence). Trimming stripped 5 bases from V and 7 bases from J, with 9 bases between. The CDR3 totals 12 residues. Here the CDR3 reads CASSPNGNIQYF. CDR3 bases: TGTGCCAGCAGCCCGAACGGGAACATTCAGTACTTC.

V is TRBV29-1 and J is TRBJ1-2; weak D call: TRBD1 (6 bases). With 5 bases removed from V and 3 bases from J, the gap between germline ends came to 10 bases. Germline V lookup: CDR1 SQVTM, CDR2 ANQGSEA. The CDR3 sequence is 12 residues long. CDR3 in amino acids: CSVTRGDYGYTF. The CDR3 DNA reads as TGCAGCGTTACCAGGGGAGACTATGGCTACACCTTC.

The genes are TRBV6-1 and TRBJ1-2; possibly TRBD1 for D (5 bases). V lost 2 bases, J lost 5 bases, and 9 bases lay in between. The CDR3 runs 13 residues. CDR1 is MNHNS and CDR2 is SASEGT in the germline V gene. CDR3 DNA sequence: TGTGCCAGCAGTGAAAGACAGACTTATGGCTACACCTTC. Amino acids: CASSERQTYGYTF.

The chain is built from TRBV19 and TRBJ1-5; 10 bases agree with TRBD1. Germline V gene sequence: CDR1 LNHDA, CDR2 SQIVND (reference sequence). The V gene end was trimmed by 10 bases and the J gene end by 0 bases; junction bases not matched to a gene: 12. The CDR3 runs 17 residues. The CDR3 DNA reads as TGTGCCACCTCCTTCGGGACAGGGGTCTATAGCAATCAGCCCCAGCATTTT. Protein product: CATSFGTGVYSNQPQHF. Together with reference TRBV19 and TRBJ1-5, the CDR3 gives the full variable domain: DGGITQSPKYLFRKEGQNVTLSCEQNLNHDAMYWYRQDPGQGLRLIYYSQIVNDFQKGDIAEGYSVSREKKESFPLTVTSAQKNPTAFYLCATSFGTGVYSNQPQHFGDGTRLSIL.

About this clone: One end of the junction fails to match germline, which may point to a read error. The chain couples TRBV7-3 to TRBJ2-5; 7 positions match TRBD1. In germline, CDR1 is SGHTA, CDR2 FQGTGA. The CDR3 loop spans 13 amino acids. The CDR3 DNA is TGCGCCACCTCAGGGGGACCCCAAGAGACCCAGTACTTC. Encoded protein: CATSGGPQETQYF.